This TCR beta chain was identified in a study of blood T cells in healthy people across ages. It was with a sample-barcoded 5' primer and a J-beta primer mix that a second PCR of roughly 7 to 12 cycles was run. TCRdb re-analysed the 5' RACE reads in MiXCR, keeping a single row per CDR3 protein. The repertoire holds about 640,000 distinct CDR3 sequences, with around three fifths as singletons. This CDR3 has 9 amino acids. The chain uses TRBV21-1 and TRBJ1-1. TRBV21-1 constitutes a pseudogene. What was sequenced was blood. This clonotype originated in a man in his sixties in good health. This CDR3 reads CASGAEAFF. CDR3 coding DNA: TGTGCCAGCGGGGCTGAAGCTTTCTTT.